This T cell receptor beta chain appears in the sequencing data of a study of T cells after yellow fever vaccination. Template switching with 5'RACE generated the TCR cDNA and added a universal primer site and UMIs. One entry per CDR3 protein, called by TCRdb with MiXCR from the 5' RACE reads. The sample records a few hundred thousand distinct CDR3 sequences, 13% being singletons. Germline-derived CDR1 and CDR2 are LGHNA and YNFKEQ. Trimming shortened V by 4 bases and J by 0 bases, and 13 bases separated the two germline ends. This CDR3 spans 15 amino acids. The source of this sequence is a man aged 25 to 40 who received the YFV17D yellow fever vaccine. The sample consisted of CD4+ T cells sorted from PBMCs, taken 45 days after the yellow fever booster vaccination. The chain employs TRBV4-2 and TRBJ2-7; D may match TRBD1 or TRBD2 (5 bases each). The CDR3 DNA follows: TGTGCCAGCAGCCGGCCGGGACCGAGCTCCTACGAGCAGTACTTC. This translates into CASSRPGPSSYEQYF.